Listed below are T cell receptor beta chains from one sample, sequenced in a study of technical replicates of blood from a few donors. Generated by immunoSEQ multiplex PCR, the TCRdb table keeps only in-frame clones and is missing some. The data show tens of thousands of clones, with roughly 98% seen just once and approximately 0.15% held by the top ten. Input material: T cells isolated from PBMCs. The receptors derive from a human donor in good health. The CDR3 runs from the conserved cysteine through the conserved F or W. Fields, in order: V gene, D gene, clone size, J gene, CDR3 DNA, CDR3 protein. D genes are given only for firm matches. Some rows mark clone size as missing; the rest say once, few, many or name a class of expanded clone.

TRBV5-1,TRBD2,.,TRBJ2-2,TGCGCCAGCAGCGGGAGACTAGCGGGCGGGGAGCTGTTTTTT,CASSGRLAGGELFF
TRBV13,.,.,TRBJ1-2,TGTGCCAGCAGGCCACAATTAACAGGAATCAACTATGGCTACACCTTC,CASRPQLTGINYGYTF
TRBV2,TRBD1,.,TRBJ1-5,TGTGCCAGCAGCGTGGGACAGGGCGGGCAGCCCCAGCATTTT,CASSVGQGGQPQHF
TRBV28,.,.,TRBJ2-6,TGTGCCAGCAATGTCCCAGGCCCCTCTGGGGCCAACGTCCTGACTTTC,CASNVPGPSGANVLTF
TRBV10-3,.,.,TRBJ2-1,TGTGCCATCAGTGAGTGGTTAGCACGGGAGCAGTTCTTC,CAISEWLAREQFF
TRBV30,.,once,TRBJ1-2,TGTGCCTGGAGCGCATCCAAAGGGGCCTATGGCTACACCTTC,CAWSASKGAYGYTF
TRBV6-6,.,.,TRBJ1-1,TGTGCCAGCAGAGGGAGCCAAGCTTTCTTT,CASRGSQAFF
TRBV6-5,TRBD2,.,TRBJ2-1,TGTGCCAGCAGTTACTCTAGCGGGGGAGCTCAGAATGAGCAGTTCTTC,CASSYSSGGAQNEQFF
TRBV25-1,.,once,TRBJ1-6,TGTGCCAGCAGTGGTCTACTTTATAATTCACCCCTCCACTTT,CASSGLLYNSPLHF
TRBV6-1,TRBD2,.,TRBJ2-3,TGTGCCAGCAGGACGACTAGCGTCACAGATACGCAGTATTTT,CASRTTSVTDTQYF
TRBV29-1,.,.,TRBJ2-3,TGCAGCGTTGAAGAACCGGGGGAAAGCACAGATACGCAGTATTTT,CSVEEPGESTDTQYF
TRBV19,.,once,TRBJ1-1,TGTGCCAGTAGCATTGATTGGGGGGGGACTGAAGCTTTCTTT,CASSIDWGGTEAFF
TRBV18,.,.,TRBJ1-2,TGTGCCAGCTCACCAAGGGAGGGGGGCTACACCTTC,CASSPREGGYTF
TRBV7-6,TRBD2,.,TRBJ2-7,TGTGCCAGCAGCTCAATGAAGGTACTAGCGGATTCCTACGAGCAGTACTTC,CASSSMKVLADSYEQYF
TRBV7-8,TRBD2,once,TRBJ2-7,TGTGCCAGCAGCCCACGAGGACTAGCGGGAGCCCCAGGGGGGGAGCAGTACTTC,CASSPRGLAGAPGGEQYF
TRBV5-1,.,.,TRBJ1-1,TGCGCCAGCAGCTTGGTGGGGGCGGCGAACACTGAAGCTTTCTTT,CASSLVGAANTEAFF
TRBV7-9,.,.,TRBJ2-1,TGTGCCAGCAGCTTAGCGCTAAGCGGTAGCTCCTACAATGAGCAGTTCTTC,CASSLALSGSSYNEQFF